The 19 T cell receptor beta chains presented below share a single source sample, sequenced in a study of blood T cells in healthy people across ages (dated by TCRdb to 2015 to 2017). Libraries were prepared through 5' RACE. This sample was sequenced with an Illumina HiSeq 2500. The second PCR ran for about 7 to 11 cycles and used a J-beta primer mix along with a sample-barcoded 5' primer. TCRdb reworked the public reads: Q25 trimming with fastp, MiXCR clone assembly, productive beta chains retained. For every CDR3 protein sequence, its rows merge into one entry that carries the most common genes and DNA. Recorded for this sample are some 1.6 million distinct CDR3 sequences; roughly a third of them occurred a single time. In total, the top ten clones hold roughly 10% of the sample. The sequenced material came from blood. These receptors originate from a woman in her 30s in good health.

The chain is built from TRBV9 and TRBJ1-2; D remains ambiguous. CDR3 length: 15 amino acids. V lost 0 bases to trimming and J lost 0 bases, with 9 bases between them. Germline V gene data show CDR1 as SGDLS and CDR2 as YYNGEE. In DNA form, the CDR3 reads TGTGCCAGCAGCGTAGCCGGCCGAGCTAACTATGGCTACACCTTC. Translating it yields CASSVAGRANYGYTF.

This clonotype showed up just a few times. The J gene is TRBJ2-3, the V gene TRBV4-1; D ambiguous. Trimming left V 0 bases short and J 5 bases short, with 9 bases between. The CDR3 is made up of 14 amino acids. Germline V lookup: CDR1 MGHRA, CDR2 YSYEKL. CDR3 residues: CASSQDGPGDTQYF. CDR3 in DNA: TGCGCCAGCAGCCAAGATGGACCGGGAGATACGCAGTATTTT.

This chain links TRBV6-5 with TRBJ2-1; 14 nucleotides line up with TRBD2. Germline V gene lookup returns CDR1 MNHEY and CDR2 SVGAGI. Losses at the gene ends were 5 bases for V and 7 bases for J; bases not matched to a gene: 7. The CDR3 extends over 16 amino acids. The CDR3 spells CASSPGTSGSRNEQFF. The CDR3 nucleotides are TGTGCCAGCAGTCCCGGGACTAGCGGGAGCAGGAATGAGCAGTTCTTC.

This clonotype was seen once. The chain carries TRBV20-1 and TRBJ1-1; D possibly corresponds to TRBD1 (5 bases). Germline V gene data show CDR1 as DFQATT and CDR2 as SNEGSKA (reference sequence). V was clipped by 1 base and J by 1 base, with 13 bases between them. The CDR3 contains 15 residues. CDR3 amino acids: CSARGVTGRNTEAFF. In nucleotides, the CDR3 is TGCAGTGCTAGAGGCGTCACGGGACGGAACACTGAAGCTTTCTTT.

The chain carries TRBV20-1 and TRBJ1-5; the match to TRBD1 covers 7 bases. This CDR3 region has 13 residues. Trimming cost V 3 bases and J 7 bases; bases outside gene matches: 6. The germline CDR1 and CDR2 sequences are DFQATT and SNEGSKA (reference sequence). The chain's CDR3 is CSARNRGSQPQHF. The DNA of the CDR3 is TGCAGTGCTAGGAACAGGGGTTCACAGCCCCAGCATTTT.

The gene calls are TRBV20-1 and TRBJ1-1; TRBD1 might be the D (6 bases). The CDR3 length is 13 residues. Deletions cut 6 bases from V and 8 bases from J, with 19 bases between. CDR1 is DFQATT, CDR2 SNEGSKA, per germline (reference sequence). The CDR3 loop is CSARTVTFTEAFF. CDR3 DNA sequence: TGCAGTGCGAGGACAGTCACCTTCACCGAAGCTTTCTTT.

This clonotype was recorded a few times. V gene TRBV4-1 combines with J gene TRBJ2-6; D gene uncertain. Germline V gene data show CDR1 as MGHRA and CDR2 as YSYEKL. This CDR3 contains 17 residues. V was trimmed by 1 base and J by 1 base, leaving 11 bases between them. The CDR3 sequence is CASSQGRSRSGANVLTF. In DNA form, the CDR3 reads TGCGCCAGCAGCCAAGGGCGGAGCAGGTCTGGGGCCAACGTCCTGACTTTC.

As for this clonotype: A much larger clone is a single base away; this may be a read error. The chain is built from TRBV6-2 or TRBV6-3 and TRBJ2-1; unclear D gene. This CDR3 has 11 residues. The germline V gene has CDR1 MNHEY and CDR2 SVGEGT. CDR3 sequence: CPSNRYNEQFF. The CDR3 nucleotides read TGTCCCAGCAACCGATACAATGAGCAGTTCTTC.

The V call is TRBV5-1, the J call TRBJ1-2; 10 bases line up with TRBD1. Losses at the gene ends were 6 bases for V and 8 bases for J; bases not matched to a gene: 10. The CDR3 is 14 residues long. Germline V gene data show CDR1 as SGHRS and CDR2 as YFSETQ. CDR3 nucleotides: TGCGCCAGCACCCACCCGGGACAGGGGATCGGCTACACCTTC. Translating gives CASTHPGQGIGYTF.

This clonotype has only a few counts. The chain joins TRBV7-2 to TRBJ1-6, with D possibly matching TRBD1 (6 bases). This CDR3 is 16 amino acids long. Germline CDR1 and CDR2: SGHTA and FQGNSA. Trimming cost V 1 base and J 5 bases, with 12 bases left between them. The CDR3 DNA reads TGTGCCAGCAGCTTAGGACAGGCCGCGAATAATTCACCCCTCCACTTT. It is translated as CASSLGQAANNSPLHF.

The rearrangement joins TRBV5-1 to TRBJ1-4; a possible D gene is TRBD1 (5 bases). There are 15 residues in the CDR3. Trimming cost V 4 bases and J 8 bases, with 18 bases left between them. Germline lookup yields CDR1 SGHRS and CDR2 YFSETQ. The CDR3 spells CASSGGTKGGEKLFF. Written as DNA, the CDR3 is TGCGCCAGCAGCGGGGGGACGAAAGGAGGCGAAAAACTGTTTTTT.

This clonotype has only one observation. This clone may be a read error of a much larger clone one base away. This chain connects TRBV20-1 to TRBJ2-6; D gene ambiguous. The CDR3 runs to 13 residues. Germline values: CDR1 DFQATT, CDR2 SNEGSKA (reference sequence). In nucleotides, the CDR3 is TGCAACCCCTTGCCCTCTGGGGCCAACGTCCTGACTTTC. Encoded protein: CNPLPSGANVLTF.

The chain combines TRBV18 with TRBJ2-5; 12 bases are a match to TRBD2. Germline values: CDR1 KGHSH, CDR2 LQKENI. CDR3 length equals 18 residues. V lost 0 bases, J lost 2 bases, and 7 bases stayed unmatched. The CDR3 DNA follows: TGTGCCAGCTCACCACCCCTAGCGGGGGGGCCAGGGCAAGAGACCCAGTACTTC. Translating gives CASSPPLAGGPGQETQYF.

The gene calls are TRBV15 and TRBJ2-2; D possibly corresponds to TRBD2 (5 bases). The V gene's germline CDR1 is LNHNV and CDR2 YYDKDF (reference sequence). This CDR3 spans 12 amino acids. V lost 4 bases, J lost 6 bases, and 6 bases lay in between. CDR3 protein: CATSKEAGELFF. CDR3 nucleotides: TGTGCCACCAGCAAGGAGGCCGGGGAGCTGTTTTTT.

The CDR3: CASRGGGNYEQYF. The CDR3 DNA is TGTGCCAGCAGGGGGGGAGGGAACTACGAGCAGTACTTC. The chain combines TRBV6-4 with TRBJ2-7, with 7 bases identical to TRBD2. There are 13 residues in the CDR3. J was trimmed by 3 bases and V by 6 bases; bases with no gene match: 5. Per the germline V gene, CDR1 is MRHNA and CDR2 is SNTAGT.

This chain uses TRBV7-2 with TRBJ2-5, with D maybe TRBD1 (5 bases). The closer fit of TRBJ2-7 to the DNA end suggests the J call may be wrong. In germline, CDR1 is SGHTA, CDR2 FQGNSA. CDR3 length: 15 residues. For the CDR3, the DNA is TGTGCCAGCAGCTTATCCTCCGACAGTATCTACGAGCAGTACTTC. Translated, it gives CASSLSSDSIYEQYF.

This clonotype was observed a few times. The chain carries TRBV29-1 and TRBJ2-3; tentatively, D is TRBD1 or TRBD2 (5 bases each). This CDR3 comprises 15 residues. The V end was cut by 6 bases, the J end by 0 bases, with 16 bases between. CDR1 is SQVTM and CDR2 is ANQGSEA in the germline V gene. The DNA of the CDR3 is TGCAGCGTGGGGGTGGAAACTCAGAGCACAGATACGCAGTATTTT. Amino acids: CSVGVETQSTDTQYF.

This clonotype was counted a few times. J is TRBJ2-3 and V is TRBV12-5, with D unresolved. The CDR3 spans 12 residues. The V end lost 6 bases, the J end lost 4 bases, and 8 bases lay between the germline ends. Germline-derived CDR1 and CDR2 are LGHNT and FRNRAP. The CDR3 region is CASGQWPDTQYF. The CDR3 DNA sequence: TGTGCTAGTGGACAGTGGCCAGATACGCAGTATTTT.

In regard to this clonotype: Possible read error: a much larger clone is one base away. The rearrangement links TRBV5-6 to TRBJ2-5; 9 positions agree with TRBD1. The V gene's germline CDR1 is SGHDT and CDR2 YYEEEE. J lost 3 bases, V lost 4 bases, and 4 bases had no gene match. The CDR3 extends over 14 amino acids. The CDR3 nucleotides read TGTGCCAGCAGCACCGGACAGGGGAAAGAGACCCAGTACTTC. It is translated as CASSTGQGKETQYF.